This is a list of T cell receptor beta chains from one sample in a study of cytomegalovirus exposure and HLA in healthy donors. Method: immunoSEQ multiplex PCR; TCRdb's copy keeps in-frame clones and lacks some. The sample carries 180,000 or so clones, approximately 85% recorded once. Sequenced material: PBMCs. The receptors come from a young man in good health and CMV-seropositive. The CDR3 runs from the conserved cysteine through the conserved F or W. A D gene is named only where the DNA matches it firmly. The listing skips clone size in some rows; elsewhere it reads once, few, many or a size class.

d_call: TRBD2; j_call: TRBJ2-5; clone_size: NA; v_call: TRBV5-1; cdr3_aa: CASSPGGAGLGETQYF; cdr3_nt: TGCGCCAGCAGCCCGGGAGGGGCAGGGCTCGGGGAGACCCAGTACTTC
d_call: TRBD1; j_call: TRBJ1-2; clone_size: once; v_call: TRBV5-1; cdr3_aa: CASDPGYRGGGGYTF; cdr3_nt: TGCGCCAGCGACCCCGGATACAGGGGAGGTGGGGGCTACACCTTC
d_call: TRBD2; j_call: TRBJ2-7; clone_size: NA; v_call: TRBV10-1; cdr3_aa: CASMDSGGHEQYF; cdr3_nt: TGCGCCAGCATGGATAGCGGGGGCCACGAGCAGTACTTC
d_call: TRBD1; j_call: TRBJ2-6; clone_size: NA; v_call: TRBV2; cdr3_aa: CASFGRDRVKGSGANVLTF; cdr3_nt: TGTGCCAGCTTCGGAAGAGACAGGGTGAAAGGCTCTGGGGCCAACGTCCTGACTTTC
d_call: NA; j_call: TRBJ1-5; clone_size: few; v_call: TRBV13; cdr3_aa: CASSIHRDQPQHF; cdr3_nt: TGTGCCAGCAGCATCCACAGGGACCAGCCCCAGCATTTT
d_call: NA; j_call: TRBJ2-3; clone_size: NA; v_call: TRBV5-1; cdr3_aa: CASSLAGGTDTQYF; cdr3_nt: TGCGCCAGCAGCTTGGCAGGGGGCACAGATACGCAGTATTTT
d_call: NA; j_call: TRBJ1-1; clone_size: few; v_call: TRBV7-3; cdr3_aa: CASSLSPPGMNTEAFF; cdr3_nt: TGTGCCAGCAGCTTATCCCCACCGGGGATGAACACTGAAGCTTTCTTT
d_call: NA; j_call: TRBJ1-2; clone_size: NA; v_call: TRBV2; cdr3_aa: CASSDRGTLGYTF; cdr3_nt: TGTGCCAGCAGTGATCGGGGGACTCTTGGCTACACCTTC
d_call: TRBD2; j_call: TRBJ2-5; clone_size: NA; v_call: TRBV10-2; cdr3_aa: CASSEPSGGKETQYF; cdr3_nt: TGCGCCAGCAGTGAGCCTAGCGGGGGGAAAGAGACCCAGTACTTC
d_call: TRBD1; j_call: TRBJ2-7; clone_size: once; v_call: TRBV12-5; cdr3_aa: CASGGTGYEQYF; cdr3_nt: TGTGCTAGTGGTGGGACAGGCTACGAGCAGTACTTC
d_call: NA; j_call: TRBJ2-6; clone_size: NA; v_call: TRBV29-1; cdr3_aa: CSVEAAGTLASGANVLTF; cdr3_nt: TGCAGCGTTGAAGCGGCGGGGACGCTGGCTTCCGGGGCCAACGTCCTGACTTTC
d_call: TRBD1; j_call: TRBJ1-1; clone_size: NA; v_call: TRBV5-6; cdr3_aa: CASSGPKDRNFGEAFF; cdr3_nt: TGTGCCAGCAGCGGCCCGAAGGACAGGAATTTTGGGGAAGCTTTCTTT
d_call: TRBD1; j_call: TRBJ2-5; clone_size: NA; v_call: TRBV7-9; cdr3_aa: CASRVGQGAETQYF; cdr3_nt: TGTGCCAGCAGAGTCGGACAGGGGGCAGAGACCCAGTACTTC
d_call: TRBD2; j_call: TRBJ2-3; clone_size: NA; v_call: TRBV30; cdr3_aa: CARSPRVLAGGRDTQYF; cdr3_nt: TGTGCCCGGAGTCCCCGGGTTCTAGCGGGGGGCCGAGATACGCAGTATTTT
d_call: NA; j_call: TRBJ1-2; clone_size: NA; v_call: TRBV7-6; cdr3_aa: CAADFPEEGYTF; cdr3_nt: TGTGCCGCCGACTTCCCTGAGGAAGGTTACACCTTC
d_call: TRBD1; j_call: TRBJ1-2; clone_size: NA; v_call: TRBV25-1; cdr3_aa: CASRRQGVDGYTF; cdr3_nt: TGTGCCAGCCGACGACAGGGGGTCGATGGCTACACCTTC
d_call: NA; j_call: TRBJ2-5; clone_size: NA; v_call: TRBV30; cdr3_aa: CAWSDSETQYF; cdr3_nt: TGTGCCTGGAGTGATTCTGAGACCCAGTACTTC
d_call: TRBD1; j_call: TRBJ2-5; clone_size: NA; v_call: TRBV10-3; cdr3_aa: CAGWGQVKTQYF; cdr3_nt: TGTGCCGGATGGGGACAGGTAAAGACCCAGTACTTC
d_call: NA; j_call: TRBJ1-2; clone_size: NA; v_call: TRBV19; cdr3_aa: CASSIDWQTGGYTF; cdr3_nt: TGTGCCAGTAGTATAGATTGGCAGACAGGTGGCTACACCTTC
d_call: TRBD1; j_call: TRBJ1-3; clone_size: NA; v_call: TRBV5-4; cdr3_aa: CASRPDRGSNSGNTIYF; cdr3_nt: TGTGCCAGCAGGCCCGACAGGGGGTCGAACTCTGGAAACACCATATATTTT
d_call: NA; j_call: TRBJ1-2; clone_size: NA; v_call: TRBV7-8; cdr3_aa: CASSLGTSNYGYTF; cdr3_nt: TGTGCCAGCAGCTTAGGGACTTCCAACTATGGCTACACCTTC
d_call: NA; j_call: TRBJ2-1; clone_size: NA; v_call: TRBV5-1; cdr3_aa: CASSLGGGRQFF; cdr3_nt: TGCGCCAGCAGCTTGGGTGGCGGGCGGCAGTTCTTC
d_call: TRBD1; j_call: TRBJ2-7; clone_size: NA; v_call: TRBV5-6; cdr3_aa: CASSLALSLRTGGLYEQHF; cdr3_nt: TGTGCCAGCAGCTTGGCGTTGTCTTTACGGACAGGGGGCCTCTACGAGCAGCACTTC